One and the same sample provided the 6 T cell receptor beta chains below, sequenced in a study of shared clonotypes between healthy human individuals. Naive CD8 cells lacked CD45RO, underwent positive selection for CCR7 and left out terminally differentiated effector memory CD45RA+ cells. TCRdb's copy holds only in-frame clones and misses some; the assay was immunoSEQ multiplex PCR. The table has 800,000 to 950,000 clones, 96% seen once. Sequencing input: naive CD8+ T cells sorted from blood. Receptors were obtained from a young man in good health.

CDR3 nucleotide sequence: TGTGCCTGGAGGCTCCTAGCCGGGGAGCTGTTTTTT. Its translation is CAWRLLAGELFF. V usage is TRBV30 and J usage is TRBJ2-2; D gene unclear. Trimming left V 3 bases short and J 6 bases short, with 8 bases between. The CDR3 sequence is 12 residues long. From germline, CDR1 is GTSNPN and CDR2 SVGIG (reference sequence). The full variable domain, its missing parts supplied by reference TRBV30 and TRBJ2-2, is SQTIHQWPATLVQPVGSPLSLECTVEGTSNPNLYWYRQAAGRGLQLLFYSVGIGQISSEVPQNLSASRPQDRQFILSSKKLLLSDSGFYLCAWRLLAGELFFGEGSRLTVL.

V and J are TRBV27 and TRBJ2-7; D gene unclear. V shed 4 bases and J shed 7 bases, with 11 bases lying between them. Looked up from germline, CDR1 is MNHEY and CDR2 is SMNVEV (reference sequence). The CDR3 runs 12 residues. The CDR3 DNA reads TGTGCCAGCAGTTCTCAACCGGATGAGCAGTACTTC. Its translation: CASSSQPDEQYF.

The chain's CDR3 is CASSATLSGADTQYF. The CDR3 DNA sequence: TGTGCCAGCAGCGCCACTCTTAGCGGGGCAGATACGCAGTATTTT. The V gene is TRBV11-2, the J gene TRBJ2-3; 8 positions agree with TRBD2. The CDR3 has 15 amino acids. Losses at the gene ends were 5 bases for V and 4 bases for J; bases not matched to a gene: 8. Germline CDR1 is SGHAT and CDR2 is FQNNGV.

The rearrangement links TRBV11-2 to TRBJ2-7, with D perhaps assigned TRBD1 or TRBD2 (5 bases each). With 5 bases removed from V and 0 bases from J, the gap between germline ends came to 14 bases. Germline V gene lookup returns CDR1 SGHAT and CDR2 FQNNGV. The CDR3 totals 15 residues. The CDR3 region is CASSRGDGSSYEQYF. CDR3 DNA: TGTGCCAGCAGCCGAGGGGACGGAAGCTCCTACGAGCAGTACTTC.

Of note for this clone: The identical CDR3 is also encoded by other nucleotide sequences in the sample. The chain uses TRBV5-5 and TRBJ2-3; weak D call: TRBD2 (5 bases). The germline V and J ends were trimmed by 0 bases and 1 base, with 6 bases remaining between them. From germline, CDR1 is SGHKS and CDR2 YYEKEE (reference sequence). This CDR3 contains 14 residues. In DNA form, the CDR3 reads TGTGCCAGCAGCTTGGCCGGGGGCACAGATACGCAGTATTTT. Translation gives CASSLAGGTDTQYF.

The V call is TRBV7-6, the J call TRBJ2-1; 12 nucleotides agree with TRBD2. This CDR3 has 18 residues. After removal of 3 bases from V and 8 bases from J, the junction contained 14 bases not matched to a gene. In germline, CDR1 is SGHVS, CDR2 FNYEAQ. DNA for the CDR3: TGTGCCAGCAGCTTCCCCCGACTAGCGGGAGTTCGGGTCGATGAGCAGTTCTTC. As protein: CASSFPRLAGVRVDEQFF.